Below, 32 T cell receptor beta chains from the same sample are listed, as sequenced in a study of T cell changes during pregnancy in multiple sclerosis (dated by TCRdb to the late 2010s). The library was built by means of the immunoSEQ multiplex PCR assay. Entries here come from immuneACCESS through TCRdb and include only in-frame sequences with V and J called. Some clones fail to appear in such tables; in the studies checked, an unresolved V gene covers under half of the shortfall, and the cause of the remainder is unknown. Across this sample there are about 32,000 clones, with 89% seen only once. About 10% of the sample goes to the ten largest clones. The material sequenced was CD8+ T cells from peripheral blood mononuclear cells, taken in the second trimester of pregnancy. All receptors derive from a female donor with multiple sclerosis, enrolled in a pregnancy study.

The J gene is TRBJ2-6, the V gene TRBV7-8; possibly TRBD2 for D (5 bases). This CDR3 has 16 residues. Trimming left V 11 bases short and J 2 bases short, with 19 bases between. CDR1 SGHVS and CDR2 FQNEAQ come from the germline V gene. The CDR3 nucleotides are TGTGCCGTTCGGGGTTTGCATTCCGCTGGGGCCAACGTCCTGACTTTC. Its translation: CAVRGLHSAGANVLTF.

This chain uses TRBV5-5 with TRBJ2-3; D perhaps matches TRBD2 (6 bases). Germline V gene data show CDR1 as SGHKS and CDR2 as YYEKEE (reference sequence). CDR3 length: 15 residues. The V gene lost 4 bases and the J gene lost 6 bases, with 18 bases spanning the gap. The CDR3: CASSRDGDGGDTQYF. The CDR3 DNA is TGTGCCAGCAGCCGCGACGGGGACGGGGGTGATACGCAGTATTTT.

This chain connects TRBV5-1 to TRBJ2-7; a weak D match, TRBD2 (5 bases). V gave up 1 base and J gave up 3 bases, with 17 bases separating them. The germline V gene encodes CDR1 SGHRS and CDR2 YFSETQ. The CDR3 runs 16 residues. This CDR3 is CASSLSLLDHNYEQYF. The CDR3 DNA is TGCGCCAGCAGCTTGAGCTTACTAGATCACAACTACGAGCAGTACTTC.

The rearrangement uses TRBV13 and TRBJ2-7; the match to TRBD2 covers 10 bases. The CDR3 runs to 16 residues. J lost 5 bases, V lost 3 bases, and 10 bases had no gene match. CDR1 and CDR2 (germline): PRHDT, FYEKMQ (reference sequence). The DNA for the CDR3 is TGTGCCAGCAGCTTCTTGACTAGCGGGCTTACTAACGAGCAGTACTTC. Protein product: CASSFLTSGLTNEQYF.

This clone was observed a single time. This sample includes further DNA sequences coding for the same CDR3. V usage is TRBV16 and J usage is TRBJ1-1; D unresolved. CDR1 KGHSY and CDR2 FQNENV come from the germline V gene. The CDR3 sequence is 14 residues long. V shed 0 bases and J shed 5 bases, with 10 bases lying between them. CDR3 region: CASSQSAGNTEAFF. In DNA form, the CDR3 reads TGTGCCAGCAGCCAATCGGCGGGCAATACTGAAGCTTTCTTT.

A few counts support this clone. The chain recombines TRBV27 with TRBJ2-7, with a possible D match to TRBD2 (6 bases). The germline V gene encodes CDR1 MNHEY and CDR2 SMNVEV (reference sequence). V was trimmed by 8 bases and J by 7 bases, leaving 21 bases between them. This CDR3 is 14 amino acids long. CDR3 coding DNA: TGTGCCAGCTCTACTTCCGGGACTCCCTTAGAGCAGTACTTC. Its protein is CASSTSGTPLEQYF.

CDR3 protein: CASSSGLAGLGHEQFF. DNA of the CDR3: TGTGCCAGCAGCTCGGGACTAGCGGGCCTGGGACATGAGCAGTTCTTC. The chain uses TRBV7-9 and TRBJ2-1, with 12 positions matching TRBD2. From germline, CDR1 is SEHNR and CDR2 FQNEAQ (reference sequence). The J segment lost 8 bases and the V segment lost 4 bases, leaving 9 bases of the junction unmatched. The CDR3 runs to 16 residues.

V is TRBV27 and J is TRBJ2-7; D is uncertain. CDR3 size: 13 residues. V lost 5 bases, J lost 2 bases, and 10 bases lay in between. The germline V gene has CDR1 MNHEY and CDR2 SMNVEV (reference sequence). CDR3 DNA: TGTGCCAGCAGTCCCCTAAAGCCCTACGAGCAGTACTTC. Protein sequence: CASSPLKPYEQYF.

The J gene is TRBJ2-1, the V gene TRBV11-2; TRBD2 is a possible D gene (6 bases). CDR1 is SGHAT, CDR2 FQNNGV, per germline. CDR3 length equals 11 residues. V was cut by 10 bases and J by 6 bases, with 10 bases left in between. The CDR3 DNA reads TGTGCCACCTCTAGCGTCAATGAGCAGTTCTTC. Its protein product is CATSSVNEQFF.

The rearrangement uses TRBV7-6 and TRBJ2-7; 9 nucleotides line up with TRBD1. Germline values: CDR1 SGHVS, CDR2 FNYEAQ. Trimming cost V 2 bases and J 5 bases; bases outside gene matches: 1. CDR3 length equals 13 residues. CDR3 amino acids: CASSLRTGDEQYF. CDR3 nucleotides: TGTGCCAGCAGCTTAAGGACAGGGGACGAGCAGTACTTC.

By share, this clone ranks as medium-sized (0.01 to 0.1%). The CDR3 DNA reads TGTGCCAGCAGTCATATACGGACAGGTCTTACTGAAGCTTTCTTT. Translation gives CASSHIRTGLTEAFF. The chain carries TRBV28 and TRBJ1-1, with 7 positions matching TRBD1. With 5 bases clipped from V and 5 bases from J, the junction kept 11 bases outside the gene matches. Per the germline V gene, CDR1 is MDHEN and CDR2 is SYDVKM. The CDR3 is 15 amino acids.

V usage is TRBV30 and J usage is TRBJ2-5; no reliable D call. The DNA end favors TRBJ2-7, so the J call may be wrong. The CDR3 has 15 amino acids. Germline V gene lookup returns CDR1 GTSNPN and CDR2 SVGIG (reference sequence). CDR3 sequence reads: CAWSVPSDSPYEQYF. As DNA, the CDR3 is TGTGCCTGGAGTGTACCCTCTGACTCTCCCTACGAGCAGTACTTC.

J is TRBJ2-1 and V is TRBV25-1; 10 positions agree with TRBD2. Unmatched junction bases numbered 5, after V lost 2 bases and J lost 7 bases. Germline V gene data show CDR1 as MGHDK and CDR2 as SYGVNS. CDR3 length: 15 amino acids. The CDR3 sequence: CASSETSGVWNEQFF. As DNA, the CDR3 is TGTGCCAGCAGTGAAACTAGCGGGGTGTGGAATGAGCAGTTCTTC.

This clone showed up just a few times. The CDR3 region has the DNA TGTGCCAGCAGACCGGGACAGGCACGGGAGCAGTACTTC. It specifies CASRPGQAREQYF. This chain uses TRBV27 with TRBJ2-7; 8 bases agree with TRBD1. V lost 6 bases, J lost 7 bases, and 8 bases stayed unmatched. This CDR3 is 13 amino acids long. Germline CDR1 reads MNHEY; CDR2 reads SMNVEV (reference sequence).

The J gene is TRBJ2-7, the V gene TRBV7-8; weak D call: TRBD1 (5 bases). Germline-derived CDR1 and CDR2 are SGHVS and FQNEAQ. This CDR3 region has 14 residues. V was cut by 1 base and J by 2 bases, with 9 bases left in between. CDR3 sequence: CASSLDGRAYEQYF. In nucleotides, the CDR3 is TGTGCCAGCAGCTTAGATGGCAGGGCCTACGAGCAGTACTTC.

V usage is TRBV29-1 and J usage is TRBJ2-1; D may be TRBD2 (7 bases). Looked up from germline, CDR1 is SQVTM and CDR2 is ANQGSEA. This CDR3 has 15 amino acids. Trimming took off 1 base at V and 4 bases at J, with 14 bases between the two ends. As DNA, the CDR3 is TGCAGCGTTGAAGGGGGGGGGCCGATTTACAATGAGCAGTTCTTC. Residues: CSVEGGGPIYNEQFF.

Worth noting for this clone: A read error may account for a junction end that differs from germline. V is TRBV9 and J is TRBJ1-1, with D perhaps matching TRBD1 (5 bases). The CDR3 has 18 residues. CDR1 is SGDLS and CDR2 is YYNGEE in the germline V gene. CDR3 loop: CASSHPGGRLAEGISLVF. The CDR3 nucleotides are TGTGCCAGCAGCCATCCCGGAGGGAGACTCGCGGAGGGGATAAGCTTGGTCTTT.

The V and J genes are TRBV21-1 and TRBJ2-2; the DNA was not used to check the table's D call, TRBD1. TRBV21-1 is marked as a pseudogene. This CDR3 has 16 residues. Here the CDR3 reads CASSPRQGKDTGELFF. CDR3 nucleotide sequence: TGTGCCAGCAGCCCTCGACAGGGGAAGGACACCGGGGAGCTGTTTTTT.

The chain joins TRBV28 to TRBJ1-5, with D perhaps matching TRBD1 (5 bases). This CDR3 has 17 amino acids. The germline gives CDR1 MDHEN, CDR2 SYDVKM. Trimming removed 6 bases from V and 0 bases from J, with 18 bases in between. The CDR3 spells CASSPIVGADSNQPQHF. The CDR3 coding sequence is TGTGCCAGCAGCCCAATCGTAGGGGCAGATAGCAATCAGCCCCAGCATTTT.

The sample holds one count of this clone. The genes are TRBV28 and TRBJ2-7, with D unclear. Trimming took off 5 bases at V and 7 bases at J, with 9 bases between the two ends. Germline V gives CDR1 MDHEN, CDR2 SYDVKM. The CDR3 extends over 11 amino acids. The CDR3 loop reads CASSPAREQYF. The CDR3 bases are TGTGCCAGCAGTCCCGCCCGGGAGCAGTACTTC.

V gene TRBV2 combines with J gene TRBJ1-1, with TRBD1 matching 7 bases. This CDR3 spans 14 amino acids. Germline lookup yields CDR1 SNHLY and CDR2 FYNNEI. V trimming: 8 bases; J trimming: 3 bases; junction bases outside the gene matches: 9. CDR3 DNA sequence: TGTGCCAGCGCGGAGGGGGCATGGGACACTGAAGCTTTCTTT. Amino acids: CASAEGAWDTEAFF.

The rearrangement links TRBV7-9 to TRBJ2-3, with TRBD2 identical over 9 bases. Per the germline V gene, CDR1 is SEHNR and CDR2 is FQNEAQ (reference sequence). CDR3 length: 15 residues. The V gene end was trimmed by 4 bases and the J gene end by 2 bases; junction bases not matched to a gene: 4. The CDR3: CASSSVAGATDTQYF. CDR3 in DNA: TGTGCCAGCAGCTCCGTAGCGGGGGCCACAGATACGCAGTATTTT.

There are a few counts of this clone. The chain recombines TRBV7-2 with TRBJ2-1; 8 nucleotides match TRBD2. Germline V gene data show CDR1 as SGHTA and CDR2 as FQGNSA. The CDR3 contains 16 residues. V lost 3 bases, J lost 6 bases, and 10 bases stayed unmatched. The CDR3 region has the DNA TGTGCCAGCAGCTTCCAACTAGCGGAACCCACCAATGAGCAGTTCTTC. It codes for CASSFQLAEPTNEQFF.

Notes on this clone: Relative to the germline gene, one junction end is altered; a read error may explain this. V is TRBV6-1 and J is TRBJ1-3; D unresolved. This CDR3 spans 13 amino acids. Germline assignment: CDR1 MNHNS and CDR2 SASEGT. CDR3 nucleotides: TGTGCCAGCACCTATGGAGGTGGAGACACCATATATTTT. Encoded protein: CASTYGGGDTIYF.

This clone was seen a single time. This rearrangement joins TRBV4-2 to TRBJ2-2; 8 nucleotides match TRBD1. V shed 2 bases, J shed 2 bases, and the junction held 4 bases outside the gene matches. Germline V lookup: CDR1 LGHNA, CDR2 YNFKEQ. This CDR3 is built from 16 residues. CDR3 residues: CASSQRDRGNTGELFF. CDR3 DNA sequence: TGTGCCAGCAGCCAAAGAGACAGGGGAAACACCGGGGAGCTGTTTTTT.

The chain links TRBV7-2 to TRBJ2-7; D is undetermined. Germline V gene data show CDR1 as SGHTA and CDR2 as FQGNSA. The CDR3 has 18 amino acids. Trimming removed 5 bases at V and 2 bases at J, with 25 bases between. CDR3 residues: CASSPLQPETAYPYEQYF. The DNA for the CDR3 is TGTGCCAGCAGCCCATTACAGCCCGAGACGGCGTACCCCTACGAGCAGTACTTC.

This chain uses TRBV28 with TRBJ1-1; D not resolved. The CDR3 is 14 amino acids. The ends were cut back, 6 bases at V and 5 bases at J, with 16 bases in the middle. CDR1 and CDR2 (germline): MDHEN, SYDVKM. CDR3 coding DNA: TGTGCCAGCAGCACTTCTACCCCGGGGACTGAAGCTTTCTTT. Its translation is CASSTSTPGTEAFF. The complete variable domain, with remaining parts taken from reference TRBV28 and TRBJ1-1, reads DVKVTQSSRYLVKRTGEKVFLECVQDMDHENMFWYRQDPGLGLRLIYFSYDVKMKEKGDIPEGYSVSREKKERFSLILESASTNQTSMYLCASSTSTPGTEAFFGQGTRLTVV.

The chain links TRBV30 to TRBJ2-1; 8 bases are a match to TRBD2. V dropped 2 bases and J dropped 4; count of bases not matched to a gene: 7. This CDR3 spans 15 amino acids. Looked up from germline, CDR1 is GTSNPN and CDR2 is SVGIG (reference sequence). CDR3 DNA sequence: TGTGCCTGGAGTTGGGTGCGGGGGGTGTACAATGAGCAGTTCTTC. Amino acids: CAWSWVRGVYNEQFF.

The V call is TRBV7-6, the J call TRBJ2-1; D not certain. The CDR3 extends over 15 amino acids. The germline CDR1 and CDR2 sequences are SGHVS and FNYEAQ. Trimming took 5 bases from V and 0 from J, leaving 11 bases between them. The CDR3 DNA reads as TGTGCCAGCAGCCAACAGCTGAGCTCCTACAATGAGCAGTTCTTC. Its translation is CASSQQLSSYNEQFF.

In its sample, this clone was seen once. The gene calls are TRBV7-9 and TRBJ1-5; possible D gene TRBD1, 5 bases. Trimming cost V 3 bases and J 4 bases, with 13 bases left between them. This CDR3 is built from 15 residues. Germline loops: CDR1 SEHNR, CDR2 FQNEAQ (reference sequence). In nucleotides, the CDR3 is TGTGCCAGCAGCTTCGAGACAGAACCTAATCAGCCCCAGCATTTT. This translates into CASSFETEPNQPQHF.

V is TRBV18 and J is TRBJ2-7; 7 nucleotides match TRBD1. This CDR3 has 14 amino acids. Germline V lookup: CDR1 KGHSH, CDR2 LQKENI. V lost 3 bases and J lost 0; bases outside the gene matches: 2. The CDR3 spells CASSPGQSSYEQYF. CDR3 nucleotide sequence: TGTGCCAGCTCACCGGGACAGAGCTCCTACGAGCAGTACTTC. Filled out from reference TRBV18 and TRBJ2-7, the complete variable domain reads NAGVMQNPRHLVRRRGQEARLRCSPMKGHSHVYWYRQLPEEGLKFMVYLQKENIIDESGMPKERFSAEFPKEGPSILRIQQVVRGDSAAYFCASSPGQSSYEQYFGPGTRLTVT.

This chain connects TRBV6-5 to TRBJ2-7; 9 bases align to TRBD2. CDR1 and CDR2 from the germline V gene are MNHEY and SVGAGI. Germline trimming cut 7 bases from V and 4 bases from J; bases unmatched to any gene: 8. The CDR3 sequence is 14 residues long. The DNA of the CDR3 is TGTGCCAGCAAGATCTTAGCGGGAGATTACGAGCAGTACTTC. The encoded protein is CASKILAGDYEQYF.